Each of the 15 T cell receptor beta chains below was sequenced from the same sample in a study of Graves' ophthalmopathy and Graves' hyperthyroidism. Amplification from RNA transcripts yielded the TCR beta CDR3 regions. The library came from an HTBI-primed first-round RT-PCR and a second-round multiplex PCR. Each CDR3 protein is one row after TCRdb ran MiXCR on the multiplex PCR reads. The table includes 620,000 or so distinct CDR3 sequences, about 24% detected once. The material sequenced was peripheral blood. Receptors were obtained from a woman aged 18 to 35 with stable Graves' hyperthyroidism. Some clones in this sample may be carry-over from other donors' samples.

This clonotype was observed at least ten times. CDR3 amino acids: CASRGTGNTIYF. The CDR3 DNA is TGTGCCAGCAGGGGGACCGGAAACACCATATATTTT. This rearrangement joins TRBV6-1 to TRBJ1-3; a weak D match, TRBD1 (5 bases). The CDR3 is made up of 12 amino acids. V dropped 6 bases and J dropped 4 bases, with 7 bases sitting between them. CDR1 MNHNS and CDR2 SASEGT come from the germline V gene.

This clonotype was counted at least ten times. V and J are TRBV6-1 and TRBJ1-1, with D unclear. The ends were cut back, 8 bases at V and 2 bases at J, with 12 bases in the middle. Germline V gene lookup returns CDR1 MNHNS and CDR2 SASEGT. This CDR3 has 13 amino acids. CDR3 nucleotides: TGTGCCAGCCCCGAAAACAGTAACACTGAAGCTTTCTTT. Protein product: CASPENSNTEAFF.

This clonotype showed up just a few times. J is TRBJ2-7 and V is TRBV2; TRBD1 matches at 10 bases. The length of the CDR3 is 16 residues. Losses at the gene ends were 6 bases for V and 7 bases for J; bases not matched to a gene: 15. Germline V gives CDR1 SNHLY, CDR2 FYNNEI. The CDR3 DNA follows: TGTGCCAGCAGCCACAAGAGCCGGGACAGGGGCTGGGAGCAGTACTTC. Protein: CASSHKSRDRGWEQYF.

The CDR3 spells CASSASGRGRYEQYF. In nucleotides, the CDR3 is TGTGCCAGCAGTGCCTCGGGGAGGGGACGGTACGAGCAGTACTTC. The rearrangement links TRBV6-1 to TRBJ2-7, with TRBD2 matching over 7 bases. Germline values: CDR1 MNHNS, CDR2 SASEGT. This CDR3 region has 15 residues. V lost 4 bases and J lost 4; bases outside the gene matches: 10.

This clonotype was observed many times. The chain employs TRBV11-1 and TRBJ1-5, with D tentatively TRBD1 (6 bases). Germline CDR1 is SGHAT and CDR2 is FQDESV (reference sequence). The length of the CDR3 is 16 residues. Trimming removed 1 base from V and 2 bases from J, with 12 bases in between. CDR3 in DNA: TGTGCCAGCAGCTTAGACCCCGCAGGGGGCAATCAGCCCCAGCATTTT. Its protein is CASSLDPAGGNQPQHF.

This clonotype was observed a handful of times. The chain is built from TRBV19 and TRBJ2-2; TRBD1 is a possible D gene (6 bases). The V gene's germline CDR1 is LNHDA and CDR2 SQIVND (reference sequence). The CDR3 spans 14 residues. V was shortened by 4 bases and J by 2 bases, with 8 bases between the two germline ends. CDR3: CASSRDTNTGELFF. CDR3 nucleotide sequence: TGTGCCAGTAGTAGGGACACCAACACCGGGGAGCTGTTTTTT. Variable domain in full (rest from reference TRBV19 and TRBJ2-2): DGGITQSPKYLFRKEGQNVTLSCEQNLNHDAMYWYRQDPGQGLRLIYYSQIVNDFQKGDIAEGYSVSREKKESFPLTVTSAQKNPTAFYLCASSRDTNTGELFFGEGSRLTVL.

At least ten counts were recorded for this clonotype. The J gene is TRBJ2-5, the V gene TRBV7-9; possibly TRBD1 for D (6 bases). Germline V gene data show CDR1 as SEHNR and CDR2 as FQNEAQ (reference sequence). The CDR3 extends over 19 amino acids. Trimming took off 5 bases at V and 2 bases at J, with 27 bases between the two ends. The CDR3 spells CASSLQPMVGAVRQETQYF. Written as DNA, the CDR3 is TGTGCCAGCAGCCTCCAGCCGATGGTGGGGGCAGTCCGACAAGAGACCCAGTACTTC.

The J gene is TRBJ2-5, the V gene TRBV6-1; D tentatively reads TRBD1 or TRBD2 (7 bases each). The CDR3 is 15 amino acids. Trimming cost V 2 bases and J 5 bases, with 15 bases left between them. Germline V gene sequence: CDR1 MNHNS, CDR2 SASEGT. The CDR3 coding sequence is TGTGCCAGCAGTGAATCGGGGGAGGGGGCTGAGACCCAGTACTTC. Translating it yields CASSESGEGAETQYF.

This clonotype was observed at least ten times. The J gene is TRBJ1-1, the V gene TRBV6-1; no reliable D call. V lost 7 bases and J lost 2, with 14 bases in between. The CDR3 totals 14 residues. The germline CDR1 and CDR2 sequences are MNHNS and SASEGT. CDR3 in amino acids: CASNGRTENTEAFF. The CDR3, as DNA: TGTGCCAGCAACGGGCGGACGGAAAACACTGAAGCTTTCTTT.

With regard to this clonotype: This may be a read error, as it is one base from a much larger clone. The chain employs TRBV18 and TRBJ1-2; D call uncertain. This CDR3 is 13 amino acids long. Germline values: CDR1 KGHSH, CDR2 LQKENI. The CDR3: CASTQETNYGHTF. In DNA, the CDR3 is TGTGCCAGCACCCAAGAGACTAACTATGGCCACACCTTC.

CDR3 sequence (DNA): TGTGCCACCAGCAGAGGCGACAGTCCATTGGAGACCCAGTACTTC. Translation: CATSRGDSPLETQYF. The V call is TRBV15, the J call TRBJ2-5, with a weak D call TRBD1 (5 bases). Trimming removed 1 base from V and 5 bases from J, with 14 bases in between. CDR3 length: 15 residues. Germline-derived CDR1 and CDR2 are LNHNV and YYDKDF (reference sequence).

This clonotype was seen repeatedly, ten times or more. This sequence joins TRBV6-5 and TRBJ2-3, with 7 bases aligning to TRBD2. Trimming at V came to 7 bases and at J to 3 bases, leaving 13 bases not matched to a gene. CDR1 and CDR2 from the germline V gene are MNHEY and SVGAGI. CDR3 size: 16 residues. CDR3 sequence reads: CASTLPSGEPTDTQYF. CDR3 coding DNA: TGTGCCAGCACCCTCCCGAGCGGGGAGCCAACAGATACGCAGTATTTT.

The chain has TRBV6-1 and TRBJ2-7; D remains unclear. The length of the CDR3 is 14 residues. Germline V CDR1 and CDR2: MNHNS, SASEGT. Trimming stripped 3 bases from V and 0 bases from J, with 9 bases between. For the CDR3, the DNA is TGTGCCAGCAGTGAGGTCGATATCTCCTACGAGCAGTACTTC. Translating it yields CASSEVDISYEQYF.

This clonotype was seen at least ten times. The chain links TRBV29-1 to TRBJ2-5; TRBD1 might be the D (6 bases). The CDR3 extends over 14 amino acids. V gave up 3 bases and J gave up 3 bases, with 14 bases separating them. CDR1 is SQVTM, CDR2 ANQGSEA, per germline. The CDR3 sequence: CSVDSWAGEETQYF. In DNA, the CDR3 is TGCAGCGTTGATTCGTGGGCAGGGGAAGAGACCCAGTACTTC.

This clonotype was seen many times. This chain uses TRBV27 with TRBJ1-2; TRBD1 matches 8 bases. J gave up 0 bases and V 3 bases, and 12 bases lay outside the gene matches. The CDR3 totals 18 residues. In germline, CDR1 is MNHEY, CDR2 SMNVEV (reference sequence). The chain's CDR3 is CASSFDRGLTPTNYGYTF. CDR3 bases: TGTGCCAGCAGTTTTGACAGGGGCCTCACTCCTACTAACTATGGCTACACCTTC.